This T cell receptor (beta chain) appears in the sequencing data of a study of CD8+ T cells in alopecia areata. Treatment defined: oral pan-JAK inhibitor, 5-10 mg twice daily. Alopecia areata patients had lesional scalp punch biopsies and peripheral blood taken from them. cDNA reverse transcribed from extracted RNA served as the sequencing template. Sequencing was performed with immunoSEQ multiplex PCR; in TCRdb, only in-frame clones are kept and a portion is missing. The sample holds under 20,000 clones, just under 60% seen once. The CDR3 contains 16 residues. The V gene's germline CDR1 is LGHNA and CDR2 YSLEER. The V segment lost 2 bases and the J segment 5 bases; nucleotides outside the gene matches: 8.

V gene TRBV4-3 combines with J gene TRBJ1-2, with 10 bases identical to TRBD1. The sequences come from skin, collected at week 4, from a patient treated with tofacitinib. This TCR derives from a human donor with alopecia areata. The CDR3 is CASSQSLGDRGYGYTF. Here the CDR3 DNA reads TGCGCCAGCAGCCAAAGCTTGGGGGACAGGGGTTATGGCTACACCTTC.